In this sample, the clone carrying this T cell receptor beta chain turned up a few times. Its antigen remains unknown. This sample was taken from a study of T cell repertoires in cytomegalovirus infection. Study summary: CMV infection together with matching HLA type was indicated by public TCR beta signatures. General study results and limits: Across the ex vivo response, the dominant clonotypes were HLA-C-restricted CMV-specific TCR beta clonotypes. CMV carriers with the relevant HLA were identified by cumulative public TCR beta family frequency.

Trimming removed 2 bases from V and 7 bases from J, with 11 bases in between. The V gene's germline CDR1 is MNHEY and CDR2 SVGAGI. This CDR3 has 14 residues. TCRdb re-derived calls from the reads in MiXCR, one entry per CDR3 protein. The table records approximately 150,000 distinct CDR3 sequences, roughly 18% of them present only once. The V and J genes are TRBV6-5 and TRBJ2-2, with a possible D match to TRBD2 (6 bases). The source material was CD8+ T cells from PBMCs. The clonotype originates from a human donor in good health (CMV status not recorded). Some clones in this sample may be carry-over from other donors' samples. CDR3 loop: CASSYRGSIGELFF. The CDR3 DNA follows: TGTGCCAGCAGTTACCGGGGGAGTATCGGGGAGCTGTTTTTT.